This T cell receptor (beta chain) was profiled in a study of cytomegalovirus exposure and HLA in healthy donors. Study as a whole: From donors who were HLA-typed, an early data release held 65 million to 85 million unique TCRs. Regarding the study as a whole: Some V segments, including TRBV6-2 and TRBV6-3, were excluded as indistinguishable. Later findings reportedly placed an Asian-associated ancestry cluster below the approximately 700-donor mean for N-insertions. Most TCR sequences showed up rarely, but some public TCRs showed up in many donors.

Primers included in the PCR were 60 Vbeta and 13 Jbeta primers. Profiled with immunoSEQ multiplex PCR; TCRdb holds only in-frame clones, not every one. The table includes 150,000 or so clones, over 70% detected once. Details on this clone: Antigen unknown.

The length of the CDR3 is 16 residues. Trimming cost V 1 base and J 1 base, with 10 bases left between them. Germline CDR1 MDHEN, CDR2 SYDVKM. Sample: PBMCs. The chain recombines TRBV28 with TRBJ2-2; no firm D call. The sequence came from a man aged 25 to 40 in good health and CMV-seronegative. In nucleotides, the CDR3 is TGTGCCAGCAGTTTATTTTCACTTATGAACACCGGGGAGCTGTTTTTT. It yields the protein CASSLFSLMNTGELFF.